These T cell receptor beta chains were read from a single sample in a study of shared clonotypes between healthy human individuals. Using immunoSEQ multiplex PCR, the repertoire was profiled, and TCRdb retains in-frame clones only, with some absent. The top ten clones hold about 33% of a sample with some 690,000 clones, around 91% of them seen once. Sample: memory CD8+ T cells from PBMCs. These receptor sequences come from a young man in good health. Some clones in this sample may be carry-over from other donors' samples. Both conserved end residues are part of each CDR3. A D gene is named only where the DNA matches it firmly. A row's size may be missing; if present it is once, few, many or a size class.

D gene: .; clone size: .; J gene: TRBJ2-7; V gene: TRBV5-1; CDR3 DNA: TGCGCCAGCAGCTTGGTGGGCTCCGAGCAGTACTTC; CDR3 protein: CASSLVGSEQYF
D gene: .; clone size: .; J gene: TRBJ2-5; V gene: TRBV19; CDR3 DNA: TGTGCCAGTAGTCCAAGAGGGCCCGAGACCCAGTACTTC; CDR3 protein: CASSPRGPETQYF
D gene: TRBD2; clone size: .; J gene: TRBJ2-1; V gene: TRBV15; CDR3 DNA: TGTGCCACCAGCCGCCGGGGACTAGCAGTAAATGAGCAGTTCTTC; CDR3 protein: CATSRRGLAVNEQFF
D gene: TRBD1; clone size: .; J gene: TRBJ2-7; V gene: TRBV28; CDR3 DNA: TGTGCCAGCAGCCCCCGGGGACAGGGCCCAAGCAACGAGCAGTACTTC; CDR3 protein: CASSPRGQGPSNEQYF
D gene: .; clone size: once; J gene: TRBJ2-1; V gene: TRBV7-9; CDR3 DNA: TGTGCCAGCAGCTTTGTAGGATATGAGCAGTTCTTC; CDR3 protein: CASSFVGYEQFF
D gene: TRBD2; clone size: .; J gene: TRBJ2-7; V gene: TRBV6-6; CDR3 DNA: TGTGCCAGCAGTTACTCGCGGGAGGTTGGCTCCTACGAGCAGTACTTC; CDR3 protein: CASSYSREVGSYEQYF
D gene: .; clone size: .; J gene: TRBJ2-1; V gene: TRBV4-3; CDR3 DNA: TGCGCCAGCAGCCAAGATCAAGAGTATGAGCAGTTCTTC; CDR3 protein: CASSQDQEYEQFF
D gene: TRBD1; clone size: .; J gene: TRBJ2-5; V gene: TRBV7-9; CDR3 DNA: TGTGCCAGCAGCTTCCGACAGGGCCGCCAAGAGACCCAGTACTTC; CDR3 protein: CASSFRQGRQETQYF
D gene: .; clone size: few; J gene: TRBJ1-1; V gene: TRBV7-9; CDR3 DNA: TGTGCCAGCAGCCACATTATGACGAACACTGAAGCTTTCTTT; CDR3 protein: CASSHIMTNTEAFF
D gene: TRBD2; clone size: .; J gene: TRBJ2-1; V gene: TRBV5-6; CDR3 DNA: TGTGCCAGCAGCCTGGGACTAAGAGATGAGCAGTTCTTC; CDR3 protein: CASSLGLRDEQFF
D gene: .; clone size: once; J gene: TRBJ2-1; V gene: TRBV11-3; CDR3 DNA: TGTGCCAGCAGCTTAGAATCAAGGACGGAGGCCTACAATGAGCAGTTCTTC; CDR3 protein: CASSLESRTEAYNEQFF
D gene: .; clone size: .; J gene: TRBJ2-5; V gene: TRBV28; CDR3 DNA: TGTGCCAGCAGTTTATATTCTCTCACGTCGGAGACCCAGTACTTC; CDR3 protein: CASSLYSLTSETQYF
D gene: TRBD1; clone size: .; J gene: TRBJ1-5; V gene: TRBV7-8; CDR3 DNA: TGTGCCAGCAGTTCAGGGAAGGGGACAGGGGATCGGCCCCAGCATTTT; CDR3 protein: CASSSGKGTGDRPQHF
D gene: .; clone size: .; J gene: TRBJ2-7; V gene: TRBV7-8; CDR3 DNA: TGTGCCAGCAGCCGCGCCTCTATGTACGAGCAGTACTTC; CDR3 protein: CASSRASMYEQYF
D gene: TRBD2; clone size: .; J gene: TRBJ2-7; V gene: TRBV6-4; CDR3 DNA: TGTGCCAGGGACCGGACTAGCGGGACACCCTACGAGCAGTACTTC; CDR3 protein: CARDRTSGTPYEQYF
D gene: .; clone size: once; J gene: TRBJ2-3; V gene: TRBV18; CDR3 DNA: TGTGCCAGCTCCTCAGCGCCAAGCACAGATACGCAGTATTTT; CDR3 protein: CASSSAPSTDTQYF
D gene: .; clone size: .; J gene: TRBJ2-1; V gene: TRBV7-9; CDR3 DNA: TGTGCCAGCAGCTCCATCTCCTCTACGACAGTAAGGTACAATGAGCAGTTCTTC; CDR3 protein: CASSSISSTTVRYNEQFF
D gene: .; clone size: .; J gene: TRBJ1-4; V gene: TRBV9; CDR3 DNA: TGTGCCAGCAGCCCAGGACACTCGGTGAATGAAAAACTGTTTTTT; CDR3 protein: CASSPGHSVNEKLFF
D gene: TRBD1; clone size: .; J gene: TRBJ1-2; V gene: TRBV7-3; CDR3 DNA: TGTGCCAGCAGCTTGACCGGGACAGGCTATGGCTACACCTTC; CDR3 protein: CASSLTGTGYGYTF
D gene: .; clone size: .; J gene: TRBJ1-6; V gene: TRBV9; CDR3 DNA: TGTGCCAGCAGCGAAGGACAGAGCTCCTATAATTCACCCCTCCACTTT; CDR3 protein: CASSEGQSSYNSPLHF
D gene: .; clone size: .; J gene: TRBJ2-7; V gene: TRBV7-9; CDR3 DNA: TGTGCCAGCAGCCCGGGTTACGAGCAGTACTTC; CDR3 protein: CASSPGYEQYF
D gene: .; clone size: .; J gene: TRBJ2-7; V gene: TRBV7-8; CDR3 DNA: TGTGCCAGCAGCTTAGGGGCCAGCGGCTCCTACGAGCAGTACTTC; CDR3 protein: CASSLGASGSYEQYF
D gene: .; clone size: .; J gene: TRBJ1-1; V gene: TRBV9; CDR3 DNA: TGTGCCAGCAGCGTCCACCCACATCGGGAGGGCTCGAACACTGAAGCTTTCTTT; CDR3 protein: CASSVHPHREGSNTEAFF
D gene: .; clone size: once; J gene: TRBJ1-1; V gene: TRBV9; CDR3 DNA: TGTGCCAGCAGCGTAGCTATTAGGACTGAAGCTTTCTTT; CDR3 protein: CASSVAIRTEAFF
D gene: .; clone size: once; J gene: TRBJ2-7; V gene: TRBV15; CDR3 DNA: TGTGCCACCAGTGCGACTAGGAACTACGAGCAGTACTTC; CDR3 protein: CATSATRNYEQYF